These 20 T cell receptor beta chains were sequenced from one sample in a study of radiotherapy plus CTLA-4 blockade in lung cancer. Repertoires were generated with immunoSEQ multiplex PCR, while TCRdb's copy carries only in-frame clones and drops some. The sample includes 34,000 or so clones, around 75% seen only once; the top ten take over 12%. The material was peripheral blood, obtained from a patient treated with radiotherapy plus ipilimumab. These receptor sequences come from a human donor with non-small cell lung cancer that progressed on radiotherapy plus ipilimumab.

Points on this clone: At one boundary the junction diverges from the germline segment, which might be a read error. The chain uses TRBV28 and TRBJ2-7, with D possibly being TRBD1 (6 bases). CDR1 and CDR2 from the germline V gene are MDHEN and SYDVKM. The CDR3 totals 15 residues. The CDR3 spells CACSLPQGTGYEQYF. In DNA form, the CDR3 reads TGTGCCTGCAGTTTACCCCAGGGGACGGGTTACGAGCAGTACTTC.

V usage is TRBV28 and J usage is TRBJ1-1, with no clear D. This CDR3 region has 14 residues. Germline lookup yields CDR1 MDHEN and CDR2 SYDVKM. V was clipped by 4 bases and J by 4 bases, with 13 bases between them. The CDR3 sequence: CASSSVWVATEAFF. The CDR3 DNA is TGTGCCAGCAGTTCAGTATGGGTGGCCACTGAAGCTTTCTTT.

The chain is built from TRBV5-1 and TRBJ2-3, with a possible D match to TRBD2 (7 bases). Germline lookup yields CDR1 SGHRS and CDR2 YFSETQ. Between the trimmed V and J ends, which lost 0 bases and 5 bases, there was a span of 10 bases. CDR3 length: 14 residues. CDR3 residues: CASSLVGGRDTQYF. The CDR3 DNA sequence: TGCGCCAGCAGCTTGGTGGGGGGGCGAGATACGCAGTATTTT.

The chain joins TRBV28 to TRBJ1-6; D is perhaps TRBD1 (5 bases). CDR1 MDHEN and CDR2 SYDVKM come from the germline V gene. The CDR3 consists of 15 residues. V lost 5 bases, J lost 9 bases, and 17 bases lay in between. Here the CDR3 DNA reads TGTGCCAGCAGTCTCGGGGGTCCTAAGGGTTCACCCCTCCACTTT. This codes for CASSLGGPKGSPLHF.

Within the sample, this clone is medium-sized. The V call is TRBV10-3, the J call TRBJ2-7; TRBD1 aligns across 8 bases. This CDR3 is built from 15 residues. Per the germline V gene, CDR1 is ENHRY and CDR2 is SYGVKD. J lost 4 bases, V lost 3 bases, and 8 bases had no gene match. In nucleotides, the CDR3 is TGTGCCATCAGTGATGCAGGGGGCAGGGGTTACGAGCAGTACTTC. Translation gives CAISDAGGRGYEQYF.

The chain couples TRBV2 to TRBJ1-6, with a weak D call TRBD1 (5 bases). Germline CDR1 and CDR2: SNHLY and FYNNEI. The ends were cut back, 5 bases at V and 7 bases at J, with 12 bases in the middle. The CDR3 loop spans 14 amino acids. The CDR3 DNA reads TGTGCCAGCAGTCGGGGGGTCAGGAATTCACCCCTCCACTTT. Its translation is CASSRGVRNSPLHF.

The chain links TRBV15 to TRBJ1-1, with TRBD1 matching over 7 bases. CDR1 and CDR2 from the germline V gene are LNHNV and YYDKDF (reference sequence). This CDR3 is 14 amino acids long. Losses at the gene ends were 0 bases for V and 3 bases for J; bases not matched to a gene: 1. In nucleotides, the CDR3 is TGTGCCACCAGCAGAGATACAGGGGACACTGAAGCTTTCTTT. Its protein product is CATSRDTGDTEAFF.

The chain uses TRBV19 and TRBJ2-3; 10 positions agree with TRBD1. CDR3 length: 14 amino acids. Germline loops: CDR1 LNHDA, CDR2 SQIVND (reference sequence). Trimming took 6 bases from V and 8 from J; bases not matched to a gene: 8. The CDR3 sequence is CASSAQRDRGTQYF. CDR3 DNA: TGTGCCAGTAGCGCCCAGAGGGACAGGGGTACGCAGTATTTT.

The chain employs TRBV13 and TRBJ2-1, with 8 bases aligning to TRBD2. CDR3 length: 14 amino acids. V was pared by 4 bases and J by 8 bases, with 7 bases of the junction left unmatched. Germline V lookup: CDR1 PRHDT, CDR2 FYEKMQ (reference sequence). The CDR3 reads CASSSAGGGHEQFF. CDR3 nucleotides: TGTGCCAGCAGCTCAGCCGGGGGGGGACATGAGCAGTTCTTC.

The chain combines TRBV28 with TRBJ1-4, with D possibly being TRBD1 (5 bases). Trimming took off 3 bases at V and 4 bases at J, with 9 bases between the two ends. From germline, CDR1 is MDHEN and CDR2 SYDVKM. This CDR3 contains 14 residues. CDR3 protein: CASSFGGYNEKLFF. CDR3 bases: TGTGCCAGCAGTTTCGGGGGGTATAATGAAAAACTGTTTTTT.

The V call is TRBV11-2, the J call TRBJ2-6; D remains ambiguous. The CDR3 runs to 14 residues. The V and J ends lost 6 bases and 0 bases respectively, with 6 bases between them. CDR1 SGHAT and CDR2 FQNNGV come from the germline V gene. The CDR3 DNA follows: TGTGCCAGCAGTTCAGGCTCTGGGGCCAACGTCCTGACTTTC. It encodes CASSSGSGANVLTF.

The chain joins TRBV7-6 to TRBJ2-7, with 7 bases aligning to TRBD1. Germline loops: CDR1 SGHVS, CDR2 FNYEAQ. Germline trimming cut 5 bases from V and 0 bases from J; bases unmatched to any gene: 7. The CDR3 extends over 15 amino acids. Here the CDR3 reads CASSLGTVSSYEQYF. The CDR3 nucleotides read TGTGCCAGCAGCCTCGGGACAGTCAGCTCCTACGAGCAGTACTTC.

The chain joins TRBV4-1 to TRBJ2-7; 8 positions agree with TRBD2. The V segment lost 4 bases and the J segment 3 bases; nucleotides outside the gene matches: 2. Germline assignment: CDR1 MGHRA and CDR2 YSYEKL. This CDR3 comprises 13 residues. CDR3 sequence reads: CASSRGTSYEQYF. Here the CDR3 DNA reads TGCGCCAGCAGCCGAGGGACTAGCTACGAGCAGTACTTC.

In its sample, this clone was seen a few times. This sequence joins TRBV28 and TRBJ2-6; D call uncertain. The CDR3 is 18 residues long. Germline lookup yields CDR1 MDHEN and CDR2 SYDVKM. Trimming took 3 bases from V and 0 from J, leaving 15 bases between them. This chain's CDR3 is CASSFLGLQSSGANVLTF. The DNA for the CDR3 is TGTGCCAGCAGTTTTTTGGGCCTCCAGAGCTCTGGGGCCAACGTCCTGACTTTC.

CDR3: CASSKIKDRTGEQYF. The DNA for the CDR3 is TGTGCCAGCAGCAAAATCAAGGACCGGACTGGCGAGCAGTACTTC. J is TRBJ2-7 and V is TRBV21-1; TRBD2, the table's D call, lacks a check against the DNA. TRBV21-1 is a pseudogene. The CDR3 runs 15 residues.

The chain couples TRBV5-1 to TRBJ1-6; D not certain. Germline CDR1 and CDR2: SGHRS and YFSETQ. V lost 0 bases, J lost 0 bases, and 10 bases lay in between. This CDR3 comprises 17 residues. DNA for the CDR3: TGCGCCAGCAGCTTGGGGACGGCGAGCTCCTATAATTCACCCCTCCACTTT. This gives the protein CASSLGTASSYNSPLHF.

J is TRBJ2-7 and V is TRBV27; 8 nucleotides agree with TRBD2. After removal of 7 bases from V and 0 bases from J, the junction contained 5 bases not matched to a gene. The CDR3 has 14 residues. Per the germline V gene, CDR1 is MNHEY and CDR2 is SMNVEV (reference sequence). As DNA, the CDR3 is TGTGCCAGCACTCCAGCGGGAGTCTCCTACGAGCAGTACTTC. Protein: CASTPAGVSYEQYF.

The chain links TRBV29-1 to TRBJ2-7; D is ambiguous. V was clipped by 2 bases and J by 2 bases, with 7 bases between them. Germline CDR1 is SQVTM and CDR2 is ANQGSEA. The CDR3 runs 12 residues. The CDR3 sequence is CSVEFSPYEQYF. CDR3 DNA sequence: TGCAGCGTTGAATTTTCCCCCTACGAGCAGTACTTC.

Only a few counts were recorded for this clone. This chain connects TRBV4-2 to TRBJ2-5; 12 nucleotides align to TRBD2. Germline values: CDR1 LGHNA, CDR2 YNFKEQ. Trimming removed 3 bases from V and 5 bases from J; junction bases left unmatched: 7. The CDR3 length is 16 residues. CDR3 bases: TGTGCCAGCAGCCATGCGACTAGCGGGAGCTCGGAGACCCAGTACTTC. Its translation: CASSHATSGSSETQYF.

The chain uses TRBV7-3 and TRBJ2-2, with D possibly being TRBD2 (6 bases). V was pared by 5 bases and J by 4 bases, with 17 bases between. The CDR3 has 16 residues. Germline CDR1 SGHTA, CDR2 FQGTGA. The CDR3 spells CASSDLYGRSTGELFF. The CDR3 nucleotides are TGTGCCAGCAGCGACCTTTACGGGAGAAGCACCGGGGAGCTGTTTTTT.